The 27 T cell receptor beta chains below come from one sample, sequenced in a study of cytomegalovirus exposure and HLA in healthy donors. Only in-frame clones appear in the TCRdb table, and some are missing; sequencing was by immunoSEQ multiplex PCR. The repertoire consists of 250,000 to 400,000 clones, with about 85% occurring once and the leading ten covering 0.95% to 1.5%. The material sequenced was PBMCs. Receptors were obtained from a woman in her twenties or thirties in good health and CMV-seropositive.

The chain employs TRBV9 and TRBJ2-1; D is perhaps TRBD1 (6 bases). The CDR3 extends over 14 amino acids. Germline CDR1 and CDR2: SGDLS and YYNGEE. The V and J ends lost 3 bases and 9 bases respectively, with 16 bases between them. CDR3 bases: TGTGCCAGCAGCGCCCGGACAGTCTATACTGAGCAGTTCTTC. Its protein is CASSARTVYTEQFF.

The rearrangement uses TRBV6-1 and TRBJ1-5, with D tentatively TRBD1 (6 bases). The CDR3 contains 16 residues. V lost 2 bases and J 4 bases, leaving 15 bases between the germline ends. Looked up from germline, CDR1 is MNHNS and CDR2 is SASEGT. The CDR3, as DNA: TGTGCCAGCAGTGAACTTGTGTCGCAGGGGAATCAGCCCCAGCATTTT. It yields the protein CASSELVSQGNQPQHF.

This CDR3 is CASSVGGGGPANEQFF. For the CDR3, the DNA is TGTGCCAGCAGCGTAGGTGGCGGGGGCCCGGCCAATGAGCAGTTCTTC. V usage is TRBV9 and J usage is TRBJ2-1; TRBD2 is a possible D gene (7 bases). The CDR3 extends over 16 amino acids. The V gene's germline CDR1 is SGDLS and CDR2 YYNGEE. V gave up 0 bases and J gave up 6 bases, with 16 bases separating them.

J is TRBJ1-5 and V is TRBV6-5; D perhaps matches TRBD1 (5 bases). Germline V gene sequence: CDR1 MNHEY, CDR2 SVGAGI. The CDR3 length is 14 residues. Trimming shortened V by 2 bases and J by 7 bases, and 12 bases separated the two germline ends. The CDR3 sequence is CASSYRGTGQPQHF. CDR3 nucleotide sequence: TGTGCCAGCAGTTACCGGGGGACTGGACAGCCCCAGCATTTT.

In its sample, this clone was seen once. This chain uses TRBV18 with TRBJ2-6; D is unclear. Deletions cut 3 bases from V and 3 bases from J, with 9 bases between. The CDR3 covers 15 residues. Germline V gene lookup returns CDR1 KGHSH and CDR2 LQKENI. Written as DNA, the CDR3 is TGTGCCAGCTCACCTAAGGGAAGTGGGGCCAACGTCCTGACTTTC. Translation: CASSPKGSGANVLTF.

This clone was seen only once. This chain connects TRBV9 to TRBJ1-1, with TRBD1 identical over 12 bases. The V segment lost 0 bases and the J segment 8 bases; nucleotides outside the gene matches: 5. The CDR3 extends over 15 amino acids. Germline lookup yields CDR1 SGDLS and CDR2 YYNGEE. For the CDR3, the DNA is TGTGCCAGCAGCGTAGCTTCCGGGACAGGGGGCGAAGCTTTCTTT. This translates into CASSVASGTGGEAFF.

The CDR3 loop reads CASSPRDRGVQPQHF. CDR3 nucleotide sequence: TGCGCCAGCAGCCCTCGGGACAGGGGAGTTCAGCCCCAGCATTTT. The chain couples TRBV4-1 to TRBJ1-5; 10 nucleotides agree with TRBD1. With V trimmed by 4 bases and J by 6 bases, 6 bases remained unmatched. Per germline, CDR1 MGHRA and CDR2 YSYEKL. This CDR3 comprises 15 residues.

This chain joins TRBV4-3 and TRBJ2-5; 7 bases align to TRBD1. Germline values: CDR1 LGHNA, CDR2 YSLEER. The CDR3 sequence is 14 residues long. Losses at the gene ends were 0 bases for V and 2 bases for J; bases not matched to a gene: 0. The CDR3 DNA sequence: TGCGCCAGCAGCCAAGACAGGGGGCAAGAGACCCAGTACTTC. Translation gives CASSQDRGQETQYF.

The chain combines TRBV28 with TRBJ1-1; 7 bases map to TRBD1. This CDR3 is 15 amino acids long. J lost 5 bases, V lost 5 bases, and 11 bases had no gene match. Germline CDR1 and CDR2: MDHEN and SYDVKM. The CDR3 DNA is TGTGCCAGCAGTCAAATCGGGACAGCAGGAACTGAAGCTTTCTTT. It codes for CASSQIGTAGTEAFF.

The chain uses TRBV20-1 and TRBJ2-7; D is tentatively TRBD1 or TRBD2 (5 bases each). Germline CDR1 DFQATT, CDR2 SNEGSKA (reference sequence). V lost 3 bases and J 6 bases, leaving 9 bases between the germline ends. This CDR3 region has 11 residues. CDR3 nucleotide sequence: TGCAGTGCTAGTTGGGGGTTCGAGCAGTACTTC. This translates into CSASWGFEQYF.

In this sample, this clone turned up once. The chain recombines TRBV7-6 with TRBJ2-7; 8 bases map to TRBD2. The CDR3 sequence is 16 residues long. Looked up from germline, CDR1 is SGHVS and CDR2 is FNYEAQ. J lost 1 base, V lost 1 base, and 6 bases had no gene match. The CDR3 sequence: CASSLDGGDYSYEQYF. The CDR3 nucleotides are TGTGCCAGCAGCTTAGACGGGGGGGACTATTCCTACGAGCAGTACTTC.

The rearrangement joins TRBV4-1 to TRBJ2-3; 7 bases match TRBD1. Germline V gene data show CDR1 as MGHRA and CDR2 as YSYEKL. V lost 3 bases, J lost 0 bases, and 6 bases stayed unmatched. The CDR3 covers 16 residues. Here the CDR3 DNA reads TGCGCCAGCAGCCAGCCGGGACAGCCTAGCACAGATACGCAGTATTTT. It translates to CASSQPGQPSTDTQYF.

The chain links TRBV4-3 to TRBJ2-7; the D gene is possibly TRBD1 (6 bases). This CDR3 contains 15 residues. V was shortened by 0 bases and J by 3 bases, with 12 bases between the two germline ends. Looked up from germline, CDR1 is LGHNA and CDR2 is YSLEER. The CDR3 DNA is TGCGCCAGCAGCCAAGAGGGGGCAAATGTCTACGAGCAGTACTTC. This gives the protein CASSQEGANVYEQYF.

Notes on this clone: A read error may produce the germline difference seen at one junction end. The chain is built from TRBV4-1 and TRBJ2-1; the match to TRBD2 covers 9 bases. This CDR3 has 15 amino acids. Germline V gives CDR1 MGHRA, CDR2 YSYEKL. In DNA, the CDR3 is TGCGCCAGCAGCGAAGAGCTAGCGGGGCGGTGGGAGCAGTTCTTC. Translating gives CASSEELAGRWEQFF.

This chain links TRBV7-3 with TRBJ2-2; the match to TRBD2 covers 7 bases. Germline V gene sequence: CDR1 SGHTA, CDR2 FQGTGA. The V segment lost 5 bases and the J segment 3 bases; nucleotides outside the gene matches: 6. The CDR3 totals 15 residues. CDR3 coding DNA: TGTGCCAGCAGCCCCCTTGGGGGGGACACCGGGGAGCTGTTTTTT. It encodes CASSPLGGDTGELFF.

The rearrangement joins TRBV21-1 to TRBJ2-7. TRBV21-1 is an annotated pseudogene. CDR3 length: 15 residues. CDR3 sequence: CASTNDPLPPYEQYF. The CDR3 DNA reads TGTGCCAGCACCAACGATCCTCTTCCCCCCTACGAGCAGTACTTC.

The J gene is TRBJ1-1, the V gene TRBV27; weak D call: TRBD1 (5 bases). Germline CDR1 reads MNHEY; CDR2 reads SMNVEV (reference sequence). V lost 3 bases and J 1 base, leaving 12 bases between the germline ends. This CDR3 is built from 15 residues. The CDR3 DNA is TGTGCCAGCAGTTTTTGGGGGTCTGGGAACACTGAAGCTTTCTTT. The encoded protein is CASSFWGSGNTEAFF.

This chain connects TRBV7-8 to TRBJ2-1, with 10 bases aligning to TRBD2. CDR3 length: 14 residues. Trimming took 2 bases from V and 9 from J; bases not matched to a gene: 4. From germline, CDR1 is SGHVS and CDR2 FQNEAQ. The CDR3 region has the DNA TGTGCCAGCAGCTTAACTAGCGGGGATGGTGAGCAGTTCTTC. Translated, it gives CASSLTSGDGEQFF.

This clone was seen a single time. The CDR3 is CASRGPEKLFF. For the CDR3, the DNA is TGTGCCAGCAGGGGGCCTGAAAAACTGTTTTTT. The chain couples TRBV27 to TRBJ1-4; D is perhaps TRBD1 (5 bases). Germline-derived CDR1 and CDR2 are MNHEY and SMNVEV (reference sequence). V shed 6 bases and J shed 7 bases, with 6 bases lying between them. This CDR3 has 11 residues.

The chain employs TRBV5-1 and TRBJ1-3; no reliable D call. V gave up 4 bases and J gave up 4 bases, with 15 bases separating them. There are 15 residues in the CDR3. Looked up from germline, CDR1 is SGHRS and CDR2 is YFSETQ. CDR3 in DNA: TGCGCCAGCAGCGTCGAAACGGGATGGGGAAACACCATATATTTT. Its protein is CASSVETGWGNTIYF.

CDR3 in DNA: TGTGCCAGCAGTTTAGGGCCGGTGGGGTTCGAGCAGTACTTC. This gives the protein CASSLGPVGFEQYF. The V call is TRBV27, the J call TRBJ2-7; D unresolved. The germline V gene encodes CDR1 MNHEY and CDR2 SMNVEV (reference sequence). This CDR3 contains 14 residues. V was cut by 2 bases and J by 6 bases, with 14 bases left in between.

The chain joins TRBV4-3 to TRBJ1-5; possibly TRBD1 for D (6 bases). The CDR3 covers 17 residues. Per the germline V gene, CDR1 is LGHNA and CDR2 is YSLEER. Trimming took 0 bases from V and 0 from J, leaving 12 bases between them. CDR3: CASSQEWGPYSNQPQHF. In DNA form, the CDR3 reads TGCGCCAGCAGCCAAGAGTGGGGGCCCTATAGCAATCAGCCCCAGCATTTT.

DNA of the CDR3: TGTGCCAGCAGCCCGCCGGCAGCGATGGGTTACGAGCAGTACTTC. Translated: CASSPPAAMGYEQYF. This chain links TRBV11-2 with TRBJ2-7; no definite D call. The CDR3 has 15 amino acids. The germline V gene encodes CDR1 SGHAT and CDR2 FQNNGV. V lost 5 bases, J lost 4 bases, and 18 bases lay in between.

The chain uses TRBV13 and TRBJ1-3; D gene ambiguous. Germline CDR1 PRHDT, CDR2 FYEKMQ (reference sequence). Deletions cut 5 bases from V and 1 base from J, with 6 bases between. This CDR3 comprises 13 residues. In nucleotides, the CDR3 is TGTGCCAGCAGCCCCGAATCTGGAAACACCATATATTTT. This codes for CASSPESGNTIYF.

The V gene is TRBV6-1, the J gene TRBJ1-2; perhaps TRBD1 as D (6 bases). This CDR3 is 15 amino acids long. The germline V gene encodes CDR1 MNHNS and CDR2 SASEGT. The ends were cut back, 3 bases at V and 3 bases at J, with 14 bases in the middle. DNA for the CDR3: TGTGCCAGCAGTGAGGGTCAGGGGTATGACTATGGCTACACCTTC. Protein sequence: CASSEGQGYDYGYTF.

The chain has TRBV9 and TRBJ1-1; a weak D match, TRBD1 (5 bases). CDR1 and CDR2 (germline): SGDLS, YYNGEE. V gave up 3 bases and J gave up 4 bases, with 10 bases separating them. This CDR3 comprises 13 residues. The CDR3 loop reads CASSARDGTEAFF. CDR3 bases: TGTGCCAGCAGCGCCCGGGACGGCACTGAAGCTTTCTTT.

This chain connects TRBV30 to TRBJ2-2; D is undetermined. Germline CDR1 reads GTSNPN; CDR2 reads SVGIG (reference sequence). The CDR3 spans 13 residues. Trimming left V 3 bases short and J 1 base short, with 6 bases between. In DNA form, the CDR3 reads TGTGCCTGGAGCCCCCAGAACACCGGGGAGCTGTTTTTT. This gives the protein CAWSPQNTGELFF.